The 10 T cell receptor beta chains in this list originate from one sample, sequenced in a study of T-cell reconstitution after alpha-beta-depleted transplantation in children. As it was prepared, the TCRbeta library received unique molecular identifiers. Using its own MiXCR run on the PCR reads, TCRdb lists one record per CDR3 protein. The sample includes 25,000 to 30,000 distinct CDR3 sequences, 18% of them seen just once. The sequenced sample was PBMCs, mostly from graft donor cells, obtained 60 days after TCRalphabeta/CD19-depleted stem cell transplant. All receptors derive from a male patient aged 2-9 years who had a stem cell transplant for acute lymphoblastic leukemia, so the T cells may come from the graft donor.

V usage is TRBV10-3 and J usage is TRBJ2-3; the D is unclear. The CDR3 runs 11 residues. Looked up from germline, CDR1 is ENHRY and CDR2 is SYGVKD. Deletions cut 7 bases from V and 3 bases from J, with 5 bases between. For the CDR3, the DNA is TGTGCCATCACCATGACAGATACGCAGTATTTT. Its protein is CAITMTDTQYF.

This clonotype was seen at least ten times. The chain couples TRBV7-2 to TRBJ2-3; D perhaps matches TRBD2 (5 bases). CDR3 size: 16 residues. Between the trimmed V and J ends, which lost 5 bases and 0 bases, there was a span of 15 bases. The V gene's germline CDR1 is SGHTA and CDR2 FQGNSA. The CDR3 loop reads CASSPGIDTSTDTQYF. CDR3 nucleotides: TGTGCCAGCAGCCCGGGGATCGACACCAGCACAGATACGCAGTATTTT.

The rearrangement joins TRBV5-1 to TRBJ1-4, with D unresolved. The germline V gene has CDR1 SGHRS and CDR2 YFSETQ. The CDR3 sequence is 14 residues long. V was pared by 0 bases and J by 4 bases, with 7 bases between. As DNA, the CDR3 is TGCGCCAGCAGCTTGGAACAGTTTAATGAAAAACTGTTTTTT. This encodes CASSLEQFNEKLFF.

This clonotype was picked up many times. The V call is TRBV29-1, the J call TRBJ2-5; D unresolved. Between the trimmed V and J ends, which lost 5 bases and 5 bases, there was a span of 12 bases. The CDR3 is made up of 12 amino acids. Germline-derived CDR1 and CDR2 are SQVTM and ANQGSEA. The CDR3 loop is CSVSLSSETQYF. The CDR3 coding sequence is TGCAGCGTTTCTCTGTCTTCGGAGACCCAGTACTTC. The full variable domain, its missing parts supplied by reference TRBV29-1 and TRBJ2-5, is SAVISQKPSRDICQRGTSLTIQCQVDSQVTMMFWYRQQPGQSLTLIATANQGSEATYESGFVIDKFPISRPNLTFSTLTVSNMSPEDSSIYLCSVSLSSETQYFGPGTRLLVL.

The sample holds a few counts of this clonotype. V is TRBV7-6 and J is TRBJ1-3; no firm D call. Trimming removed 5 bases at V and 0 bases at J, with 14 bases between. The CDR3 is 16 amino acids. Germline assignment: CDR1 SGHVS and CDR2 FNYEAQ. The CDR3 region is CASSPNLHGSGNTIYF. For the CDR3, the DNA is TGTGCCAGCAGCCCAAACCTACACGGCTCTGGAAACACCATATATTTT.

At least ten counts were recorded for this clonotype. The gene calls are TRBV4-3 and TRBJ2-1; 10 positions match TRBD2. The CDR3 contains 16 residues. Trimming took 1 base from V and 11 from J; bases not matched to a gene: 11. Germline values: CDR1 LGHNA, CDR2 YSLEER. DNA of the CDR3: TGCGCCAGCAGCCAAGGGAGCGGGAGGGATACAATGAAGCAGTTCTTC. Amino acids: CASSQGSGRDTMKQFF.

The chain employs TRBV7-9 and TRBJ2-2; TRBD2 matches 7 bases. Germline CDR1 SEHNR, CDR2 FQNEAQ (reference sequence). Trimming removed 8 bases from V and 0 bases from J; junction bases left unmatched: 12. CDR3 length equals 17 residues. This chain's CDR3 is CASPPPWGGTNTGELFF. The DNA of the CDR3 is TGTGCCAGCCCACCCCCGTGGGGGGGTACGAACACCGGGGAGCTGTTTTTT.

V usage is TRBV7-2 and J usage is TRBJ1-5; a possible D gene is TRBD1 (5 bases). Germline V gene lookup returns CDR1 SGHTA and CDR2 FQGNSA. The CDR3 has 16 amino acids. V lost 3 bases, J lost 3 bases, and 15 bases lay in between. As DNA, the CDR3 is TGTGCCAGCAGCTTTCAACCTACAGGATTCAATCAGCCCCAGCATTTT. Protein sequence: CASSFQPTGFNQPQHF.

By share, this clonotype counts as medium-sized. The chain has TRBV12-3 or TRBV12-4 and TRBJ1-2; D might be TRBD1 (5 bases). The length of the CDR3 is 14 residues. The V end was cut by 2 bases, the J end by 4 bases, with 11 bases between. The CDR3 region is CASSLSRGVYGYTF. DNA of the CDR3: TGTGCCAGCAGTTTAAGTCGGGGGGTCTATGGCTACACCTTC.

The chain uses TRBV13 and TRBJ1-1; 11 positions agree with TRBD1. V dropped 5 bases and J dropped 4; count of bases not matched to a gene: 9. CDR1 is PRHDT and CDR2 is FYEKMQ in the germline V gene (reference sequence). The CDR3 consists of 16 residues. The CDR3 is CASSPGTGGPSTEAFF. The CDR3 DNA reads TGTGCCAGCAGCCCCGGGACAGGGGGGCCGAGCACTGAAGCTTTCTTT.